The 5 T cell receptor beta chains in this list originate from one sample, sequenced in a study of human versus mouse CDR3 diversity and MHC coevolution. The protocol was immunoSEQ multiplex PCR, while the TCRdb copy is restricted to in-frame clones and leaves out a portion. This sample yields over 60,000 clones, of which roughly 90% are seen a single time; about 0.15% belongs to the top ten. Sequencing was done on a sample of naive CD4+ T cells from blood. Documented subset: CD45RO-negative CD62L-positive naive CD4 T cells. These receptors all stem from a person aged 25 to 69 in good health.

The chain links TRBV5-4 to TRBJ2-1, with a possible D match to TRBD1 (5 bases). The V and J ends lost 2 bases and 6 bases respectively, with 12 bases between them. The CDR3 length is 14 residues. Germline V gene lookup returns CDR1 SGHNT and CDR2 YYREEE (reference sequence). CDR3: CASSFRAGSNEQFF. In DNA form, the CDR3 reads TGTGCCAGCAGCTTCCGGGCAGGGTCCAATGAGCAGTTCTTC.

The chain combines TRBV19 with TRBJ2-3, with a possible D match to TRBD1 (6 bases). V was trimmed by 6 bases and J by 0 bases, leaving 13 bases between them. CDR1 and CDR2 from the germline V gene are LNHDA and SQIVND (reference sequence). The CDR3 is made up of 15 amino acids. The chain's CDR3 is CASRKQGVSTDTQYF. For the CDR3, the DNA is TGTGCCAGTAGGAAACAGGGCGTAAGCACAGATACGCAGTATTTT.

The J gene is TRBJ2-2, the V gene TRBV6-1; 10 bases match TRBD2. CDR1 and CDR2 from the germline V gene are MNHNS and SASEGT. The length of the CDR3 is 17 residues. Germline trimming cut 0 bases from V and 7 bases from J; bases unmatched to any gene: 8. CDR3 amino acids: CASSEAGASGSIGELFF. The CDR3 coding sequence is TGTGCCAGCAGTGAAGCCGGAGCTAGCGGGAGTATCGGGGAGCTGTTTTTT.

The chain couples TRBV6-6 to TRBJ2-1, with 8 bases lining up with TRBD2. There are 16 residues in the CDR3. The V segment lost 6 bases and the J segment 1 base; nucleotides outside the gene matches: 8. CDR1 and CDR2 from the germline V gene are MNHNY and SVGAGI (reference sequence). The CDR3 DNA reads as TGTGCCAGCAGCATAGGTAGCGGGGATTCCTACAATGAGCAGTTCTTC. It is translated as CASSIGSGDSYNEQFF.

The rearrangement links TRBV28 to TRBJ1-5; TRBD1 aligns across 8 bases. CDR1 is MDHEN, CDR2 SYDVKM, per germline. This CDR3 is built from 16 residues. V trimming: 5 bases; J trimming: 6 bases; junction bases outside the gene matches: 12. CDR3 sequence (DNA): TGTGCCAGCAGTCTATCTGGAGGACAGGGCCGTCAGCCCCAGCATTTT. It translates to CASSLSGGQGRQPQHF.